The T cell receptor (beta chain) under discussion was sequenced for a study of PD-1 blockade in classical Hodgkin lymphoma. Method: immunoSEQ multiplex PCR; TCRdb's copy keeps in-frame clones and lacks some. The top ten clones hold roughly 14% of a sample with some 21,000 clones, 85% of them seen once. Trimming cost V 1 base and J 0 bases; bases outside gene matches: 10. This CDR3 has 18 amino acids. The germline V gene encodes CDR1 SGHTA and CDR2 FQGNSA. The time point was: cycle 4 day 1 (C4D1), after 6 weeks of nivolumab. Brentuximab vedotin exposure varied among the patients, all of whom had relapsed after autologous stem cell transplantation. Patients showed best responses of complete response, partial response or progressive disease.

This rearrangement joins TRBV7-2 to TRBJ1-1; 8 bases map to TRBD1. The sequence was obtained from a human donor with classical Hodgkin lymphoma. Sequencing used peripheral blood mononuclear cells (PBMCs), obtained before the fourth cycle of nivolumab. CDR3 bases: TGTGCCAGCAGCTTAGGGCGGATGGCAGGGGGCCTGAACACTGAAGCTTTCTTT. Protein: CASSLGRMAGGLNTEAFF.